This T cell receptor (beta chain) stems from a study of cytomegalovirus exposure and HLA in healthy donors. Findings of the study overall: Earlier analysis yielded a pattern in which most TCR beta V segments were productive about 90% or about 30% of the time. TCR beta chain V- and J-gene trimming was linked, in a later analysis, to a missense variant in DCLRE1C. Equally common other TCR beta chains were less clonally expanded than HLA-associated ones, a later analysis found. In a later analysis, TCR association rates varied by HLA locus: DRB1 most, HLA-C fewest.

Germline V gene sequence: CDR1 SEHNR, CDR2 FQNEAQ (reference sequence). The CDR3 length is 15 residues. V was pared by 2 bases and J by 0 bases, with 10 bases between. The PCR made use of 60 Vbeta and 13 Jbeta primers. Sequencing was performed with immunoSEQ multiplex PCR; in TCRdb, only in-frame clones are kept and a portion is missing. The sample lists 150,000 to 200,000 clones, about 86% occurring once. As to this clone: The target antigen is unknown.

This sequence was found in a man aged 35-49 years in good health and CMV-seropositive. Sequencing was performed on PBMCs. The V gene is TRBV7-9, the J gene TRBJ2-5; D uncertain. The CDR3 coding sequence is TGTGCCAGCAGCTTAATAGTACAGTACCAAGAGACCCAGTACTTC. Translated, it gives CASSLIVQYQETQYF.